The source of this T cell receptor beta chain is a study of cytomegalovirus exposure and HLA in healthy donors. Study outcomes and limitations: It has been reported that TCR beta sequences accurately predicted the HLA-A and HLA-B alleles of most subjects. It was confirmed in vitro that a few of the CMV-associated chains were specific for CMV antigens. Fewer N-insertions than the 666-donor mean were reportedly shown by an Asian-associated ancestry cluster in a later analysis.

This clone was recorded a few times. The antigen is not known. In nominal health when sampled, donors likely had unrecorded immune exposures nonetheless. This PCR relied on a set of 60 Vbeta primers and 13 Jbeta primers. Clones were sequenced by immunoSEQ multiplex PCR, and TCRdb holds only the in-frame ones, with some missing. Counted here are a few hundred thousand clones, almost 85% occurring once; the ten biggest clones make up 2% to 2.5%. The CDR3 contains 14 residues. The germline gives CDR1 SGDLS, CDR2 YYNGEE. V lost 2 bases and J lost 9, with 12 bases in between. The sequence derives from a woman in her thirties or forties in good health and CMV-seropositive. This chain links TRBV9 with TRBJ1-6; TRBD1 might be the D (5 bases). Source material: PBMCs. The CDR3: CASSVGQASSPLHF. The CDR3 DNA follows: TGTGCCAGCAGCGTCGGACAAGCAAGTTCACCCCTCCACTTT.